This entry lists 9 T cell receptor beta chains sequenced from one sample in a study of shared clonotypes between healthy human individuals. Libraries were prepared by immunoSEQ multiplex PCR; TCRdb keeps only in-frame clonotypes and omits some of them. Of approximately 1.4 million clones listed, approximately 98% are singletons. The specimen sequenced was naive CD4+ T cells sorted from blood. Subset described: CD45RA+ positively selected. These receptors all come from a man aged 25-45 years in good health.

V gene TRBV18 combines with J gene TRBJ2-7; D might be TRBD2 (5 bases). The CDR3 runs to 13 residues. CDR1 is KGHSH and CDR2 is LQKENI in the germline V gene. V lost 5 bases to trimming and J lost 2 bases, with 10 bases between them. The CDR3 here is CASSFSGTYEQYF. CDR3 bases: TGTGCCAGCTCATTTTCGGGAACCTACGAGCAGTACTTC.

V and J are TRBV6-5 and TRBJ2-5, with 7 bases matching TRBD1. The CDR3 is 16 residues long. CDR1 is MNHEY and CDR2 is SVGAGI in the germline V gene. V was clipped by 2 bases and J by 5 bases; unmatched bases: 11. The CDR3 here is CASSYLPTGMGETQYF. In nucleotides, the CDR3 is TGTGCCAGCAGTTACCTACCGACAGGGATGGGGGAGACCCAGTACTTC.

V and J are TRBV7-8 and TRBJ2-7, with 8 bases that match TRBD2. Germline V gene data show CDR1 as SGHVS and CDR2 as FQNEAQ. J gave up 4 bases and V 1 base, and 6 bases lay outside the gene matches. The CDR3 runs to 15 residues. The chain's CDR3 is CASSLGGLAGYEQYF. The CDR3 bases are TGTGCCAGCAGCTTAGGAGGGCTAGCGGGTTACGAGCAGTACTTC.

The rearrangement joins TRBV5-8 to TRBJ2-3, with TRBD2 identical over 13 bases. After removal of 4 bases from V and 4 bases from J, the junction contained 9 bases not matched to a gene. CDR1 SGHTS and CDR2 YDEGEE come from the germline V gene. This CDR3 has 17 amino acids. This CDR3 is CASSIGLAGVRSDTQYF. The DNA of the CDR3 is TGTGCCAGCAGCATCGGACTAGCGGGAGTCAGGTCAGATACGCAGTATTTT.

The chain couples TRBV30 to TRBJ1-3; 8 bases match TRBD1. Trimming removed 0 bases from V and 7 bases from J; junction bases left unmatched: 17. The CDR3 contains 18 residues. In germline, CDR1 is GTSNPN, CDR2 SVGIG (reference sequence). CDR3 amino acids: CAWSVNQGAFRFRNTIYF. For the CDR3, the DNA is TGTGCCTGGAGTGTGAACCAGGGGGCCTTTCGGTTTCGGAACACCATATATTTT.

As DNA, the CDR3 is TGTGCCAGCAGCTTCAAAAAATCCGGGACAGTTGGCAATGAGCAGTTCTTC. It encodes CASSFKKSGTVGNEQFF. The rearrangement links TRBV5-4 to TRBJ2-1; 7 bases line up with TRBD1. CDR1 SGHNT and CDR2 YYREEE come from the germline V gene (reference sequence). V lost 2 bases to trimming and J lost 6 bases; unmatched junction nucleotides: 14. CDR3 length: 17 amino acids.

The chain combines TRBV19 with TRBJ2-7; 7 bases fit TRBD1. Germline-derived CDR1 and CDR2 are LNHDA and SQIVND (reference sequence). V shed 6 bases and J 2 bases; nucleotides not matched to a gene: 1. This CDR3 has 12 residues. The CDR3 nucleotides are TGTGCCAGTAGAGGACAGGCCTACGAGCAGTACTTC. It is translated as CASRGQAYEQYF.

The chain uses TRBV19 and TRBJ2-1; perhaps D is TRBD1 or TRBD2 (6 bases each). The CDR3 length is 16 residues. The ends were cut back, 7 bases at V and 0 bases at J, with 16 bases in the middle. Germline V gives CDR1 LNHDA, CDR2 SQIVND (reference sequence). The CDR3 bases are TGTGCCAGTATGGGTAGGGGGGAGACCTCCTACAATGAGCAGTTCTTC. Its protein is CASMGRGETSYNEQFF.

The CDR3 protein is CASSLLGLAGGEYF. CDR3 bases: TGTGCCAGCAGTTTATTAGGGCTAGCGGGAGGCGAGTATTTT. The chain links TRBV28 to TRBJ2-3; 11 nucleotides line up with TRBD2. J gave up 13 bases and V 1 base, and 7 bases lay outside the gene matches. CDR1 is MDHEN, CDR2 SYDVKM, per germline. The CDR3 consists of 14 residues. Looking up the rest from reference TRBV28 and TRBJ2-3 gives the full variable domain: DVKVTQSSRYLVKRTGEKVFLECVQDMDHENMFWYRQDPGLGLRLIYFSYDVKMKEKGDIPEGYSVSREKKERFSLILESASTNQTSMYLCASSLLGLAGGEYFGPGTRLTVL.